This T cell receptor (beta chain) was observed in a study of identical twins. Trimming took off 4 bases at V and 4 bases at J, with 15 bases between the two ends. The germline V gene encodes CDR1 SGHKS and CDR2 YYEKEE (reference sequence). There are 14 residues in the CDR3. In the case of this clonotype: What it binds is not known.

Study-level results: Among monozygotic twins, out-of-frame TCR alpha sharing exceeded what models predicted. Weaker excess twin sharing was seen among beta out-of-frame sequences.

In TCRdb, the 5' RACE reads were re-called with MiXCR into one record per CDR3 protein. The table has about 300,000 distinct CDR3 sequences, over 9% seen once. The data were also submitted as part of a second study, on yellow fever vaccine responses in identical twins.

The receptor was derived from a woman in her late teens or twenties in good health. The sample comprised CD8+ T cells sorted from blood. V is TRBV5-5 and J is TRBJ2-7, with D unresolved. The CDR3 region is CASSAPGTQYEQYF. The CDR3 DNA is TGTGCCAGCAGCGCCCCGGGCACGCAATACGAGCAGTACTTC. Supplemented by reference TRBV5-5 and TRBJ2-7, the full variable domain reads DAGVTQSPTHLIKTRGQQVTLRCSPISGHKSVSWYQQVLGQGPQFIFQYYEKEERGRGNFPDRFSARQFPNYSSELNVNALLLGDSALYLCASSAPGTQYEQYFGPGTRLTVT.